This T cell receptor beta chain appears in the sequencing data of a study of control samples from healthy donors and cancer patients (dated by TCRdb to the early 2020s). Points on this clone: Its binding antigen is unknown. No base quality values were provided; no much bigger clone lies one nucleotide off.

From the cysteine through the phenylalanine, the CDR3 covers 15 amino acids. The only DNA kept is the CDR3, 45 bases in frame from the first base. The trim is 4 bases for V and 6 bases for J, with a gap of 16 bases between the germline ends. CDR1 and CDR2 are drawn from the germline V gene: KGHSH, LQKENI. Library creation used the immunoSEQ multiplex PCR assay. What TCRdb holds here is the immuneACCESS table cut down to in-frame rearrangements. Part of the clones is not present; checked against another copy, under half of the missing clones reflect an unresolved V gene, and the others are unexplained. In all, the sample holds 130,000 or so clones, and about nine tenths of those were seen once. The ten largest make up roughly 8% of the sample.

Recombination connected TRBV18 to TRBJ2-1; a tentative D match to TRBD1 spans 6 bases. Sequencing was done on a sample of PBMCs. The sequence was obtained from a man over 45 with head and neck cancer. In nucleotides, the sequence is TGTGCCAGCTCACTACTGGGCAGGGGATCCAATGAGCAGTTCTTC. Its protein reads: CASSLLGRGSNEQFF. Here the CDR3 is joined to the reference TRBV18 and TRBJ2-1 genes, and the full variable domain is: NAGVMQNPRHLVRRRGQEARLRCSPMKGHSHVYWYRQLPEEGLKFMVYLQKENIIDESGMPKERFSAEFPKEGPSILRIQQVVRGDSAAYFCASSLLGRGSNEQFFGPGTRLTVL.